This entry concerns a single T cell receptor beta chain. Its antigen is as yet unknown. These data are taken from a study of cytomegalovirus exposure and HLA in healthy donors. General observations from the study: More clonal expansion characterized HLA-associated TCR beta chains than equally common others in a later analysis.

PCR amplification relied on 60 Vbeta primers (plus 13 Jbeta primers). Only in-frame clones appear in the TCRdb table, and some are missing; sequencing was by immunoSEQ multiplex PCR. The table lists around 120,000 clones, roughly 69% of them singletons. Sequencing was done on a sample of PBMCs. The receptor's source is a man aged 25 to 45 in good health and CMV-seropositive.

The CDR3 nucleotides are TGTGCCAGCAGCTCACCGGGACAGGGGCACTATGGCTACACCTTC. Its protein product is CASSSPGQGHYGYTF. V is TRBV11-3 and J is TRBJ1-2; 10 positions agree with TRBD1. This CDR3 is built from 15 residues. Germline V gives CDR1 SGHNT, CDR2 YENEEA. V shed 4 bases, J shed 3 bases, and the junction held 5 bases outside the gene matches.